These 20 T cell receptor beta chains were sequenced from one sample in a study of regulatory and conventional T cells in RAG deficiency. This table comes from immunoSEQ multiplex PCR, and its TCRdb copy is limited to in-frame clones, with some not included. The sample shows 20,000 to 25,000 clones, around 96% of them seen only once. Blood CD4+ CD25-low CD127-high conventional T cells supplied the genomic DNA template. The sample was also linked to a second study, of regulatory T cells. That publication notes: Amplification used 52 TRBV primers and 13 TRBJ primers.

Sequencing used CD25- CD4+ T cells sorted from blood. These receptors were collected from a human donor in good health.

This chain joins TRBV5-4 and TRBJ2-3, with 11 bases fitting TRBD2. J lost 4 bases, V lost 0 bases, and 10 bases had no gene match. CDR3 length equals 18 residues. The germline gives CDR1 SGHNT, CDR2 YYREEE (reference sequence). As DNA, the CDR3 is TGTGCCAGCAGCTTGGATCTGATGGCTAGCGGGGGGCCAGATACGCAGTATTTT. As protein: CASSLDLMASGGPDTQYF.

This chain uses TRBV7-9 with TRBJ1-5; TRBD1 is a possible D gene (6 bases). Trimming shortened V by 3 bases and J by 4 bases, and 7 bases separated the two germline ends. Germline assignment: CDR1 SEHNR and CDR2 FQNEAQ (reference sequence). This CDR3 is 13 amino acids long. The CDR3 nucleotides read TGTGCCAGCAGCTTTACAGGGAATCAGCCCCAGCATTTT. Protein sequence: CASSFTGNQPQHF.

The rearrangement uses TRBV29-1 and TRBJ1-1, with D maybe TRBD1 (6 bases). The CDR3 is 11 residues long. Germline assignment: CDR1 SQVTM and CDR2 ANQGSEA. V lost 4 bases, J lost 4 bases, and 7 bases lay in between. CDR3 loop: CSVGTVTEAFF. The CDR3 coding sequence is TGCAGCGTTGGGACAGTCACTGAAGCTTTCTTT.

This chain connects TRBV25-1 to TRBJ1-1; TRBD1 matches 8 bases. Per germline, CDR1 MGHDK and CDR2 SYGVNS. V was clipped by 2 bases and J by 4 bases; unmatched bases: 9. The CDR3 is made up of 16 amino acids. The CDR3 DNA sequence: TGTGCCAGCAGTGAAGCAGGGGGCGGGAGGGGCACTGAAGCTTTCTTT. This codes for CASSEAGGGRGTEAFF. The complete variable domain, with remaining parts taken from reference TRBV25-1 and TRBJ1-1, reads EADIYQTPRYLVIGTGKKITLECSQTMGHDKMYWYQQDPGMELHLIHYSYGVNSTEKGDLSSESTVSRIRTEHFPLTLESARPSHTSQYLCASSEAGGGRGTEAFFGQGTRLTVV.

The chain recombines TRBV7-3 with TRBJ2-5; 12 bases match TRBD2. CDR3 length equals 15 residues. Germline V lookup: CDR1 SGHTA, CDR2 FQGTGA. The V segment lost 5 bases and the J segment 2 bases; nucleotides outside the gene matches: 3. The CDR3, as DNA: TGTGCCAGCAGCCCTAGCGGGGGGGTACAAGAGACCCAGTACTTC. Amino acid sequence: CASSPSGGVQETQYF.

This chain links TRBV30 with TRBJ1-1; D remains unclear. From germline, CDR1 is GTSNPN and CDR2 SVGIG (reference sequence). This CDR3 is built from 11 residues. Trimming removed 5 bases from V and 7 bases from J, with 11 bases in between. The CDR3 DNA follows: TGTGCCTGGCAGAGCTACTATGAAGCTTTCTTT. Translation gives CAWQSYYEAFF.

This chain connects TRBV30 to TRBJ2-1, with D possibly matching TRBD1 (6 bases). V shed 0 bases and J shed 0 bases, with 6 bases lying between them. This CDR3 spans 14 amino acids. Germline-derived CDR1 and CDR2 are GTSNPN and SVGIG (reference sequence). The DNA of the CDR3 is TGTGCCTGGAGTGTAGGGGGCTCCTACAATGAGCAGTTCTTC. Amino acids: CAWSVGGSYNEQFF.

This chain links TRBV10-3 with TRBJ1-1, with a tentative D call TRBD1 (5 bases). Per the germline V gene, CDR1 is ENHRY and CDR2 is SYGVKD. The CDR3 consists of 14 residues. V dropped 7 bases and J dropped 1 base, with 13 bases sitting between them. The CDR3 coding sequence is TGTGCCATCATGGCGGGGCAGGCGAACACTGAAGCTTTCTTT. Amino acid sequence: CAIMAGQANTEAFF.

The genes are TRBV28 and TRBJ1-3; D not resolved. Germline loops: CDR1 MDHEN, CDR2 SYDVKM. This CDR3 has 13 amino acids. V was pared by 8 bases and J by 0 bases, with 8 bases between. CDR3 DNA: TGTGCCAGCCGGAGGAGCTCTGGAAACACCATATATTTT. It encodes CASRRSSGNTIYF.

The chain employs TRBV5-5 and TRBJ2-5, with 8 bases lining up with TRBD2. CDR3 length: 19 amino acids. Germline CDR1 reads SGHKS; CDR2 reads YYEKEE (reference sequence). V shed 1 base, J shed 0 bases, and the junction held 14 bases outside the gene matches. Written as DNA, the CDR3 is TGTGCCAGCAGCTTGAGTTGGCTCCCAAGCGGGGGCAACCAAGAGACCCAGTACTTC. Amino acid sequence: CASSLSWLPSGGNQETQYF.

The rearrangement joins TRBV4-3 to TRBJ2-5, with no clear D. The CDR3 extends over 15 amino acids. The germline CDR1 and CDR2 sequences are LGHNA and YSLEER. The V end was cut by 0 bases, the J end by 5 bases, with 13 bases between. Here the CDR3 reads CASSQERRYGETQYF. In DNA form, the CDR3 reads TGCGCCAGCAGCCAAGAGAGACGGTACGGGGAGACCCAGTACTTC.

The chain uses TRBV30 and TRBJ1-5; D gene ambiguous. This CDR3 is built from 13 residues. Germline CDR1 and CDR2: GTSNPN and SVGIG (reference sequence). V lost 0 bases, J lost 4 bases, and 7 bases lay in between. CDR3 sequence (DNA): TGTGCCTGGAGTGTACATCAGAATCAGCCCCAGCATTTT. Its translation is CAWSVHQNQPQHF.

The chain recombines TRBV28 with TRBJ1-1; TRBD1 is a possible D gene (6 bases). The CDR3 covers 14 residues. V was cut by 3 bases and J by 0 bases, with 8 bases left in between. Germline assignment: CDR1 MDHEN and CDR2 SYDVKM. CDR3 nucleotides: TGTGCCAGCAGTTTGTACAGGGTGAACACTGAAGCTTTCTTT. It encodes CASSLYRVNTEAFF.

The genes are TRBV6-6 and TRBJ1-1; 8 bases are shared with TRBD1. Trimming took 5 bases from V and 0 from J; bases not matched to a gene: 5. Per germline, CDR1 MNHNY and CDR2 SVGAGI (reference sequence). There are 15 residues in the CDR3. In DNA form, the CDR3 reads TGTGCCAGCAGTACCCGACAGGGGATGAACACTGAAGCTTTCTTT. Its translation: CASSTRQGMNTEAFF.

The gene calls are TRBV5-6 and TRBJ1-1, with 9 bases matching TRBD1. The CDR3 has 14 amino acids. Per the germline V gene, CDR1 is SGHDT and CDR2 is YYEEEE. The J segment lost 5 bases and the V segment lost 2 bases, leaving 4 bases of the junction unmatched. CDR3 protein: CASSLRDRETEAFF. Here the CDR3 DNA reads TGTGCCAGCAGCTTAAGGGACAGGGAGACTGAAGCTTTCTTT.

The V call is TRBV7-2, the J call TRBJ1-3, with TRBD1 as a possible D gene (6 bases). This CDR3 spans 11 amino acids. V lost 3 bases and J 9 bases, leaving 6 bases between the germline ends. CDR1 and CDR2 (germline): SGHTA, FQGNSA. The CDR3 DNA follows: TGTGCCAGCAGCTTGGACAGCACCATATATTTT. Translating it yields CASSLDSTIYF.

The rearrangement links TRBV4-1 to TRBJ2-7; the match to TRBD1 covers 8 bases. This CDR3 is 13 amino acids long. Unmatched junction bases numbered 8, after V lost 8 bases and J lost 5 bases. Germline CDR1 MGHRA, CDR2 YSYEKL. The CDR3 region is CASRATGEDEQYF. CDR3 bases: TGCGCCAGCCGAGCGACAGGGGAAGACGAGCAGTACTTC.

The CDR3 DNA reads TGTGCCAGCAGTTCCGGACAGGGCGAAACTGAAGCTTTCTTT. As protein: CASSSGQGETEAFF. This chain uses TRBV28 with TRBJ1-1, with TRBD1 matching 8 bases. V lost 4 bases, J lost 5 bases, and 6 bases stayed unmatched. CDR3 length: 14 residues. Germline CDR1 reads MDHEN; CDR2 reads SYDVKM.

The rearrangement links TRBV5-4 to TRBJ2-5, with 7 bases lining up with TRBD2. The germline gives CDR1 SGHNT, CDR2 YYREEE (reference sequence). With V trimmed by 4 bases and J by 4 bases, 7 bases remained unmatched. The CDR3 is made up of 14 amino acids. CDR3 DNA sequence: TGTGCCAGCAGCCCGTCGGGGGGTGGAGAGACCCAGTACTTC. Protein product: CASSPSGGGETQYF.

CDR3 nucleotides: TGTGCCAGCAGTGTAACAGGGGTGGGCTACGAGCAGTACTTC. Its translation is CASSVTGVGYEQYF. This chain joins TRBV25-1 and TRBJ2-7, with TRBD1 matching 7 bases. There are 14 residues in the CDR3. V shed 4 bases, J shed 3 bases, and the junction held 6 bases outside the gene matches. Germline V gene lookup returns CDR1 MGHDK and CDR2 SYGVNS.